The source of this T cell receptor beta chain is a study of patients and donors after allogeneic stem cell transplantation. MiXCR, applied by TCRdb to the RT-PCR reads, yields one record per CDR3 protein. The sample lists 45,000 to 65,000 distinct CDR3 sequences; 10% to 15% were seen once. V was trimmed by 1 base and J by 4 bases, leaving 10 bases between them. Germline-derived CDR1 and CDR2 are SGHDN and FVKESK. The CDR3 sequence is 14 residues long. This clonotype was seen ten or more times. This sequence joins TRBV14 and TRBJ1-1, with a tentative D call TRBD1 (6 bases). This sequence was found in a human donor who was either an allogeneic HSCT recipient or a stem cell or donor lymphocyte infusion donor (not recorded which). It is not recorded whose cells these are; they may come from a transplant donor. The sequenced sample was blood, either unsorted or a sorted T cell fraction (not recorded which). The chain's CDR3 is CASSQAGAGTEAFF. In DNA form, the CDR3 reads TGTGCCAGCAGCCAAGCGGGGGCTGGCACTGAAGCTTTCTTT.